This T cell receptor beta chain was identified during a study of cytomegalovirus exposure and HLA in healthy donors. A few counts support this clone. Its antigen is not known. General observations from the study: The authors enumerated around 150 TCR beta chains as linked to cytomegalovirus. In vitro assays verified that three CMV-associated chains recognized CMV antigens specifically. TCR clusters originating in the first cohort tended to co-occur in the approximately 120 validation repertoires, according to a later analysis. Many donors shared some public TCRs, even though most TCR sequences were rare.

Generated by immunoSEQ multiplex PCR, the TCRdb table keeps only in-frame clones and is missing some. This sample has some 140,000 clones, with 86% found just once. Sequenced material: PBMCs. The clonotype originates from a man in his late teens or twenties in good health and CMV-seronegative.

The CDR3 DNA reads TGCGCCAGCAGCTCCCCCTTCGGGGGTGACTATGGCTACACCTTC. It translates to CASSSPFGGDYGYTF. The V gene is TRBV5-1, the J gene TRBJ1-2; a possible D gene is TRBD1 (5 bases). Trimming stripped 3 bases from V and 3 bases from J, with 15 bases between. Germline CDR1 SGHRS, CDR2 YFSETQ. CDR3 length: 15 amino acids. The entire variable domain, with the rest obtained from reference TRBV5-1 and TRBJ1-2, is as follows: KAGVTQTPRYLIKTRGQQVTLSCSPISGHRSVSWYQQTPGQGLQFLFEYFSETQRNKGNFPGRFSGRQFSNSRSEMNVSTLELGDSALYLCASSSPFGGDYGYTFGSGTRLTVV.